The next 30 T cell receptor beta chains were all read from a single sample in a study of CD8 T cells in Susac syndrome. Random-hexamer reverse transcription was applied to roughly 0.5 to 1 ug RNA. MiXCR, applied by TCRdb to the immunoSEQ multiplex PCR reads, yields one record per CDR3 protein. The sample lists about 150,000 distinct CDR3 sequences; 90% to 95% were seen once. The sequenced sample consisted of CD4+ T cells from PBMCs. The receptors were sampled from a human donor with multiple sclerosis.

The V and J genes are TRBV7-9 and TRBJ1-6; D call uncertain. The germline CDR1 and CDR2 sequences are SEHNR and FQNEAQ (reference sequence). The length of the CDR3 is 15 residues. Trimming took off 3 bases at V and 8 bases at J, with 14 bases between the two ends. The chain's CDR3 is CASSFSEASDSPLHF. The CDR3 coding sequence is TGTGCCAGCAGCTTTTCCGAGGCCAGCGATTCACCCCTCCACTTT.

CDR3: CASSHRDRWETQYF. The DNA of the CDR3 is TGTGCCAGCAGCCACCGGGACCGCTGGGAGACCCAGTACTTC. The chain employs TRBV7-2 and TRBJ2-5; D is possibly TRBD1 or TRBD2 (5 bases each). From germline, CDR1 is SGHTA and CDR2 FQGNSA. This CDR3 contains 14 residues. The V and J ends lost 5 bases and 5 bases respectively, with 15 bases between them.

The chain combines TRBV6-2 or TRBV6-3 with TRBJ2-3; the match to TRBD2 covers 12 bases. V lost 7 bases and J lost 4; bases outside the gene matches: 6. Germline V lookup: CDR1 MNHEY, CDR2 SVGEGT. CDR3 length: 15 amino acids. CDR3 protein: CASTPGLAGPDTQYF. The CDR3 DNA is TGTGCCAGCACCCCTGGACTAGCGGGGCCAGATACGCAGTATTTT.

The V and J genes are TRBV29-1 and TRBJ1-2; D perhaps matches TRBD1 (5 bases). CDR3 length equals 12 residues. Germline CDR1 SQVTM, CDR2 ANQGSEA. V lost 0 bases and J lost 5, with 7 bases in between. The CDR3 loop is CSVEESGYGYTF. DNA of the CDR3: TGCAGCGTTGAAGAGTCAGGGTATGGCTACACCTTC.

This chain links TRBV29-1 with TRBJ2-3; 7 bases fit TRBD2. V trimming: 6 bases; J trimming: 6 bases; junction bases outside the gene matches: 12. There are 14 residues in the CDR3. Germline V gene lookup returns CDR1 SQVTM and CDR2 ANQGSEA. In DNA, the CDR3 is TGCAGCGTCCGACTAGTTGGAGCGGGGGATACGCAGTATTTT. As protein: CSVRLVGAGDTQYF.

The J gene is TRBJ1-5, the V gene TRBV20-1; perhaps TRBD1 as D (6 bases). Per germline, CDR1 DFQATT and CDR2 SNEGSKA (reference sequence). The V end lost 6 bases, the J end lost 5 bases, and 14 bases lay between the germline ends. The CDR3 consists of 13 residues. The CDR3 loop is CSAKGGVDQPQHF. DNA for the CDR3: TGCAGTGCAAAGGGGGGGGTCGATCAGCCCCAGCATTTT.

The CDR3 nucleotides are TGTGCCAGCAGTCTAACAAGGCCCTCTGGAAACACCATATATTTT. Its translation: CASSLTRPSGNTIYF. The chain employs TRBV2 and TRBJ1-3; D is unresolved. The ends were cut back, 5 bases at V and 0 bases at J, with 11 bases in the middle. Per the germline V gene, CDR1 is SNHLY and CDR2 is FYNNEI. The length of the CDR3 is 15 residues.

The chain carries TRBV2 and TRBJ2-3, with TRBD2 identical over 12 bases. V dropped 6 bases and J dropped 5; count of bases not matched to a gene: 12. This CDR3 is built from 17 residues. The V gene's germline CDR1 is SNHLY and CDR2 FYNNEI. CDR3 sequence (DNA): TGTGCCAGCAGCGAGGGGGCTAGCGGGGGGGCCGTAGATACGCAGTATTTT. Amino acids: CASSEGASGGAVDTQYF.

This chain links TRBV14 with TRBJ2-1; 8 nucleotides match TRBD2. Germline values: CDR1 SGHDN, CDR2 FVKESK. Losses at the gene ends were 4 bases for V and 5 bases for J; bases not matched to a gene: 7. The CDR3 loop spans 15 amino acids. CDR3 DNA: TGTGCCAGCAGCCCGGGGGGGGGCAGGGACAATGAGCAGTTCTTC. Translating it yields CASSPGGGRDNEQFF.

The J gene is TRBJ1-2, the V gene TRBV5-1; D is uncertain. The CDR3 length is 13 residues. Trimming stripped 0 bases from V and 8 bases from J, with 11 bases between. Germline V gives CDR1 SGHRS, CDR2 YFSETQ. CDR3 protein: CASSLARFDGYTF. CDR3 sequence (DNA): TGCGCCAGCAGCTTGGCAAGGTTCGACGGCTACACCTTC.

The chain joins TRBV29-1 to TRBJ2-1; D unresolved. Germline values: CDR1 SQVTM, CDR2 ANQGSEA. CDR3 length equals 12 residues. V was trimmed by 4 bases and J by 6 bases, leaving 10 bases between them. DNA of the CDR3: TGCAGCGTTGGGGGAAGAGCCAATGAGCAGTTCTTC. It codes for CSVGGRANEQFF.

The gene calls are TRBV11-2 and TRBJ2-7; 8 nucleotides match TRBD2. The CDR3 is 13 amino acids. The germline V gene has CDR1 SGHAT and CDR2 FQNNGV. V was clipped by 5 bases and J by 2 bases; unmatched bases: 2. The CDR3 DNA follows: TGTGCCAGCAGCCCGGGGGGGACCTACGAGCAGTACTTC. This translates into CASSPGGTYEQYF. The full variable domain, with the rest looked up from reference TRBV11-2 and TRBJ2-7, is EAGVAQSPRYKIIEKRQSVAFWCNPISGHATLYWYQQILGQGPKLLIQFQNNGVVDDSQLPKDRFSAERLKGVDSTLKIQPAKLEDSAVYLCASSPGGTYEQYFGPGTRLTVT.

The CDR3 nucleotides are TGTGCCAGCTCTACGGACAGAATAGGCTACACCTTC. Translation: CASSTDRIGYTF. The rearrangement joins TRBV18 to TRBJ1-2; D is perhaps TRBD1 (6 bases). The germline V and J ends were trimmed by 6 bases and 8 bases, with 13 bases remaining between them. Germline CDR1 reads KGHSH; CDR2 reads LQKENI. This CDR3 spans 12 amino acids.

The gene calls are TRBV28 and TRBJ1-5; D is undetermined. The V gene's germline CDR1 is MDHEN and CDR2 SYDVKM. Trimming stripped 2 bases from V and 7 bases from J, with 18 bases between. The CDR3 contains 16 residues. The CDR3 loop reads CASSLDEGAQRQPQHF. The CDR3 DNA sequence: TGTGCCAGCAGTTTAGACGAGGGAGCGCAGAGACAGCCCCAGCATTTT. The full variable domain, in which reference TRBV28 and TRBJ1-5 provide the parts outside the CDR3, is DVKVTQSSRYLVKRTGEKVFLECVQDMDHENMFWYRQDPGLGLRLIYFSYDVKMKEKGDIPEGYSVSREKKERFSLILESASTNQTSMYLCASSLDEGAQRQPQHFGDGTRLSIL.

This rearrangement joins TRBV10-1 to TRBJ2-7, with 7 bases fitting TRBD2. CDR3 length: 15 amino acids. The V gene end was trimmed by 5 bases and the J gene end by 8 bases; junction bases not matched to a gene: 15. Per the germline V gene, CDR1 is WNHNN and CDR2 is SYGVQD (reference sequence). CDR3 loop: CASSTSSAGREKQYF. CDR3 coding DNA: TGCGCCAGCAGTACTAGCTCGGCGGGGAGGGAGAAGCAGTACTTC.

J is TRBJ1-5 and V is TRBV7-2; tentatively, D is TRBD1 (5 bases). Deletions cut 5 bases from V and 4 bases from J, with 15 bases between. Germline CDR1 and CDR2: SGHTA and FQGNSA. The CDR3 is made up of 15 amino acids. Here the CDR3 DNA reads TGTGCCAGCAGCCCCACCGGGACGGTGAATCAGCCCCAGCATTTT. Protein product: CASSPTGTVNQPQHF.

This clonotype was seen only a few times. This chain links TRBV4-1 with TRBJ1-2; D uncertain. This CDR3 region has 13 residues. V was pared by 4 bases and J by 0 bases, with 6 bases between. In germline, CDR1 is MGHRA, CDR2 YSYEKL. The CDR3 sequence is CASSPQTNYGYTF. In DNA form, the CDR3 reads TGCGCCAGCAGCCCGCAAACTAACTATGGCTACACCTTC.

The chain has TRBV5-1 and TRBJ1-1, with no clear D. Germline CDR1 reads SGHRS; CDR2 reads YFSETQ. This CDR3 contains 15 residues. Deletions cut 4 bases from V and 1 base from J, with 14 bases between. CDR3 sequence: CASSPVETGNTEAFF. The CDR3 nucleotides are TGCGCCAGCAGCCCGGTTGAGACGGGGAACACTGAAGCTTTCTTT.

The CDR3 DNA follows: TGTGCCAGCAGGCAACAGACAGGGAATGGCTACACCTTC. Translating gives CASRQQTGNGYTF. V is TRBV6-1 and J is TRBJ1-2; 7 bases line up with TRBD1. Per the germline V gene, CDR1 is MNHNS and CDR2 is SASEGT. The CDR3 sequence is 13 residues long. After removal of 6 bases from V and 6 bases from J, the junction contained 7 bases not matched to a gene.

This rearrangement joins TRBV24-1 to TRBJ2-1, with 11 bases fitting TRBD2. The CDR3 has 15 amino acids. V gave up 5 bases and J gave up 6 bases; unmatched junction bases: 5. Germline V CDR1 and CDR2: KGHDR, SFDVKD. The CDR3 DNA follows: TGTGCCACCAGTGGGCAACTAGCGGGGGTCAATGAGCAGTTCTTC. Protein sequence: CATSGQLAGVNEQFF.

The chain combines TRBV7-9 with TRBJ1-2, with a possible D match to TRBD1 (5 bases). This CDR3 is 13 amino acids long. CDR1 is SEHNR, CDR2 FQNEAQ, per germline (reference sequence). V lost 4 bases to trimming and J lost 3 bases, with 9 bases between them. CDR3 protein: CASSSTGDYGYTF. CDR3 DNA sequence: TGTGCCAGCAGCTCCACGGGGGACTATGGCTACACCTTC.

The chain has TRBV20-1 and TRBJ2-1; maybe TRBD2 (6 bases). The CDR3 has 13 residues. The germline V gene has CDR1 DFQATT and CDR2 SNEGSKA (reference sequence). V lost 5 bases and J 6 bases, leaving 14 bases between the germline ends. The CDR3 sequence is CSAHGLRINEQFF. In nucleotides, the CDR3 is TGCAGTGCTCACGGACTAAGAATCAATGAGCAGTTCTTC.

The CDR3 sequence: CASSLGLASGEQYF. The CDR3 region has the DNA TGTGCCAGCAGCTTAGGGCTGGCGTCTGGCGAGCAGTACTTC. The chain employs TRBV11-2 and TRBJ2-7, with D hard to call. Germline V gene data show CDR1 as SGHAT and CDR2 as FQNNGV. The V and J ends lost 1 base and 6 bases respectively, with 13 bases between them. The CDR3 covers 14 residues.

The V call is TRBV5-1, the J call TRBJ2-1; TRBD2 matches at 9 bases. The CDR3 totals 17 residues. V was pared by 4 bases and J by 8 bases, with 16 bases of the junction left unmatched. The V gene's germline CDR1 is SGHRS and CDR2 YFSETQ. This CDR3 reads CASSRGAGLASRDEQFF. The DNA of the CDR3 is TGCGCCAGCAGCAGAGGGGCAGGACTAGCGTCAAGGGATGAGCAGTTCTTC.

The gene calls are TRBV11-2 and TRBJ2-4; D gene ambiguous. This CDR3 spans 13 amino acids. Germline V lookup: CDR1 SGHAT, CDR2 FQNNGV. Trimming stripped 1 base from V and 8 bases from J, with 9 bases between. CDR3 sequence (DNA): TGTGCCAGCAGCTTAGGGCCTGGGGACATTCAGTACTTC. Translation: CASSLGPGDIQYF.

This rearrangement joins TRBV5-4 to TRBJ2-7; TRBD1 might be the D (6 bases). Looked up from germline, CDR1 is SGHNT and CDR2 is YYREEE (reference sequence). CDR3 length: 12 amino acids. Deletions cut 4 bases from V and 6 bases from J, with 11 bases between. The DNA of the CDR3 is TGTGCCAGCAGCCAGGACAGAACCGAGCAGTACTTC. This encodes CASSQDRTEQYF.

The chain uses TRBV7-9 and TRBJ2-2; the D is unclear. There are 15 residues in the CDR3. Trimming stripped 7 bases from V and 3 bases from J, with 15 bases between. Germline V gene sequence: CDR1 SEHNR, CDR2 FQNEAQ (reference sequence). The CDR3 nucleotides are TGTGCCAGCAACCCCGGTGTGGGCTACACCGGGGAGCTGTTTTTT. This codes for CASNPGVGYTGELFF.

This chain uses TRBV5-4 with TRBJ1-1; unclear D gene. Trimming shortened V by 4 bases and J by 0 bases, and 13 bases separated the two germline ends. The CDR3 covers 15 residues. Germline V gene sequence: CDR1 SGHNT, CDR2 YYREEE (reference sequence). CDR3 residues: CASSPGLFMNTEAFF. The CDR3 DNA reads TGTGCCAGCAGCCCTGGGTTATTCATGAACACTGAAGCTTTCTTT. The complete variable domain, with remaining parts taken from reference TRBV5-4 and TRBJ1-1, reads ETGVTQSPTHLIKTRGQQVTLRCSSQSGHNTVSWYQQALGQGPQFIFQYYREEENGRGNFPPRFSGLQFPNYSSELNVNALELDDSALYLCASSPGLFMNTEAFFGQGTRLTVV.

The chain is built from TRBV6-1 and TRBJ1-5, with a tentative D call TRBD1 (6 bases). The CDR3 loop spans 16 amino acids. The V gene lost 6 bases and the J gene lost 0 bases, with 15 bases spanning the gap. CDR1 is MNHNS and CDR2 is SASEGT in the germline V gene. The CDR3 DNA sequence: TGTGCCAGCAGAGGAGGGGGACCGAGTAGCAATCAGCCCCAGCATTTT. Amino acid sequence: CASRGGGPSSNQPQHF.

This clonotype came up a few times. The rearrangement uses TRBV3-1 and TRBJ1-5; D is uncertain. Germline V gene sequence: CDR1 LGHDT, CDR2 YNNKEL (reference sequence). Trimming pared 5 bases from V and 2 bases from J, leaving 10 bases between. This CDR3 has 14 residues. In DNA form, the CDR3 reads TGTGCCAGCAGCTTAGGAGGCGGCAATCAGCCCCAGCATTTT. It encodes CASSLGGGNQPQHF.